Each of the 27 T cell receptor beta chains below was sequenced from the same sample in a study of blood T cell repertoires in COVID-19. Some clones are missing from TCRdb's copy, which holds only in-frame ones; the method was immunoSEQ multiplex PCR. The table shows some 180,000 clones, with 75% to 85% occurring only once. The material sequenced was peripheral blood. The receptors shown here come from a woman in her thirties or forties with COVID-19, enrolled during active disease.

This chain uses TRBV30 with TRBJ1-5, with 11 nucleotides matching TRBD1. V was pared by 2 bases and J by 0 bases, with 6 bases of the junction left unmatched. CDR1 is GTSNPN and CDR2 is SVGIG in the germline V gene (reference sequence). The CDR3 is made up of 17 amino acids. CDR3 loop: CAWSKGQGEYSNQPQHF. CDR3 nucleotides: TGTGCCTGGAGTAAGGGACAGGGGGAGTATAGCAATCAGCCCCAGCATTTT.

This clone was observed once. The CDR3 nucleotides read TGCGCCAGCAGCCCCTCGACAGGGTTGCTTAGGAACACTGAAGCTTTCTTT. This sequence encodes CASSPSTGLLRNTEAFF. V and J are TRBV5-1 and TRBJ1-1, with 7 bases lining up with TRBD1. Unmatched junction bases numbered 13, after V lost 4 bases and J lost 1 base. Germline V CDR1 and CDR2: SGHRS, YFSETQ. The CDR3 runs to 17 residues.

The chain joins TRBV5-1 to TRBJ2-7; 8 bases line up with TRBD1. J gave up 6 bases and V 2 bases, and 10 bases lay outside the gene matches. The V gene's germline CDR1 is SGHRS and CDR2 YFSETQ. This CDR3 has 15 residues. In DNA, the CDR3 is TGCGCCAGCAGCTTCTTGCAGGGACAGGATGGCGAGCAGTACTTC. Translating it yields CASSFLQGQDGEQYF.

This chain joins TRBV7-9 and TRBJ2-5; no firm D call. CDR1 SEHNR and CDR2 FQNEAQ come from the germline V gene (reference sequence). Trimming cost V 2 bases and J 5 bases, with 6 bases left between them. The CDR3 sequence is 12 residues long. The CDR3: CASSLSIETQYF. For the CDR3, the DNA is TGTGCCAGCAGCTTATCCATTGAGACCCAGTACTTC.

The chain links TRBV9 to TRBJ1-3; the D is unclear. CDR1 SGDLS and CDR2 YYNGEE come from the germline V gene. The ends were cut back, 2 bases at V and 0 bases at J, with 6 bases in the middle. The CDR3 spans 14 residues. The CDR3 is CASSVFGSGNTIYF. DNA of the CDR3: TGTGCCAGCAGCGTTTTCGGCTCTGGAAACACCATATATTTT.

The genes are TRBV28 and TRBJ1-6; weak D call: TRBD1 (5 bases). Trimming removed 8 bases at V and 7 bases at J, with 15 bases between. Germline V gene sequence: CDR1 MDHEN, CDR2 SYDVKM. This CDR3 is built from 14 residues. CDR3 amino acids: CASVRGAENSPLHF. CDR3 nucleotide sequence: TGTGCCAGCGTCCGCGGGGCCGAGAATTCACCCCTCCACTTT.

This clone was observed once. This chain joins TRBV13 and TRBJ1-3; a possible D gene is TRBD1 (5 bases). CDR3 length: 12 residues. V lost 0 bases and J lost 11, with 8 bases in between. Germline V lookup: CDR1 PRHDT, CDR2 FYEKMQ (reference sequence). DNA of the CDR3: TGTGCCAGCAGCTTAGGGCAGGGTCCCATATATTTT. Translating gives CASSLGQGPIYF.

The chain joins TRBV18 to TRBJ1-2, with TRBD1 matching 10 bases. The trim removed 3 bases at V and 4 bases at J, leaving 8 bases unmatched. The CDR3 runs to 16 residues. Per the germline V gene, CDR1 is KGHSH and CDR2 is LQKENI. The CDR3 protein is CASSPFRDRGSYGYTF. CDR3 sequence (DNA): TGTGCCAGCTCACCTTTCCGGGACAGGGGCAGCTATGGCTACACCTTC.

The chain carries TRBV7-2 and TRBJ2-2, with D perhaps matching TRBD2 (6 bases). The CDR3 extends over 15 amino acids. In germline, CDR1 is SGHTA, CDR2 FQGNSA. V shed 5 bases and J shed 5 bases, with 15 bases lying between them. The chain's CDR3 is CASSPLRRETGELFF. As DNA, the CDR3 is TGTGCCAGCAGCCCTCTGAGGAGGGAGACCGGGGAGCTGTTTTTT.

This sequence joins TRBV3-1 (or the pseudogene TRBV3-2) and TRBJ2-5; maybe TRBD2 (6 bases). The V gene lost 0 bases and the J gene lost 0 bases, with 8 bases spanning the gap. Germline V lookup: CDR1 LGHDT, CDR2 YNNKEL (reference sequence). The CDR3 is made up of 15 amino acids. The CDR3 DNA sequence: TGTGCCAGCAGCCAAGAATGGGGGGACCAAGAGACCCAGTACTTC. Its translation is CASSQEWGDQETQYF.

The chain uses TRBV19 and TRBJ1-1; 7 bases fit TRBD1. V gave up 5 bases and J gave up 2 bases; unmatched junction bases: 5. The CDR3 is 14 amino acids. Looked up from germline, CDR1 is LNHDA and CDR2 is SQIVND (reference sequence). CDR3 in DNA: TGTGCCAGTAGTGTGGGACAGTCAAACACTGAAGCTTTCTTT. It yields the protein CASSVGQSNTEAFF.

The V call is TRBV7-9, the J call TRBJ2-7; TRBD1 matches 10 bases. Germline V gives CDR1 SEHNR, CDR2 FQNEAQ (reference sequence). Trimming at V came to 4 bases and at J to 3 bases, leaving 9 bases not matched to a gene. This CDR3 has 16 residues. The CDR3 is CASSSPPGQGFYEQYF. The CDR3 DNA reads TGTGCCAGCAGCTCCCCTCCGGGACAGGGGTTCTACGAGCAGTACTTC.

The chain couples TRBV28 to TRBJ1-4, with 11 bases that match TRBD1. Trimming cost V 7 bases and J 6 bases; bases outside gene matches: 7. The CDR3 loop spans 15 amino acids. Germline CDR1 reads MDHEN; CDR2 reads SYDVKM. CDR3 amino acids: CASMDRGRGDEKLFF. CDR3 nucleotides: TGTGCCAGCATGGACAGGGGGCGCGGGGATGAAAAACTGTTTTTT.

This sequence joins TRBV14 and TRBJ1-1; D not resolved. Germline V gene sequence: CDR1 SGHDN, CDR2 FVKESK. The V end was cut by 0 bases, the J end by 4 bases, with 6 bases between. This CDR3 region has 13 residues. In DNA form, the CDR3 reads TGTGCCAGCAGCCAAGAATCGCGCACTGAAGCTTTCTTT. This sequence encodes CASSQESRTEAFF.

The rearrangement links TRBV3-1 (or the pseudogene TRBV3-2) to TRBJ1-2; D remains ambiguous. The V end lost 1 base, the J end lost 4 bases, and 10 bases lay between the germline ends. Germline V gives CDR1 LGHDT, CDR2 YNNKEL (reference sequence). CDR3 size: 14 residues. CDR3 amino acids: CASSQVAPGYGYTF. Written as DNA, the CDR3 is TGTGCCAGCAGCCAAGTAGCGCCAGGCTATGGCTACACCTTC.

The CDR3 loop reads CAWSQQGWTGELFF. The DNA for the CDR3 is TGTGCCTGGAGCCAACAGGGGTGGACCGGGGAGCTGTTTTTT. The V gene is TRBV30, the J gene TRBJ2-2; 7 bases match TRBD1. Per germline, CDR1 GTSNPN and CDR2 SVGIG (reference sequence). Germline trimming cut 3 bases from V and 5 bases from J; bases unmatched to any gene: 6. The CDR3 sequence is 14 residues long.

V is TRBV5-1 and J is TRBJ1-5, with D possibly TRBD1 on 6 matching bases. Trimming removed 4 bases at V and 0 bases at J, with 11 bases between. Germline V gene lookup returns CDR1 SGHRS and CDR2 YFSETQ. This CDR3 region has 15 residues. This CDR3 reads CASSPDSHSNQPQHF. The CDR3 DNA reads TGCGCCAGCAGCCCGGACAGCCATAGCAATCAGCCCCAGCATTTT.

This chain uses TRBV5-1 with TRBJ2-5, with 7 bases fitting TRBD2. Unmatched junction bases numbered 5, after V lost 1 base and J lost 5 bases. The CDR3 is 14 residues long. CDR1 is SGHRS, CDR2 YFSETQ, per germline. The CDR3 sequence: CASSLFMGGETQYF. DNA for the CDR3: TGCGCCAGCAGCTTGTTCATGGGAGGGGAGACCCAGTACTTC.

This chain joins TRBV2 and TRBJ1-5; 7 nucleotides agree with TRBD1. V shed 5 bases and J 4 bases; nucleotides not matched to a gene: 8. The CDR3 has 15 residues. Germline assignment: CDR1 SNHLY and CDR2 FYNNEI. CDR3 sequence reads: CASSPPGQSNQPQHF. The CDR3 DNA reads TGTGCCAGCAGTCCCCCGGGACAGTCTAATCAGCCCCAGCATTTT.

The chain links TRBV3-1 (or the pseudogene TRBV3-2) to TRBJ1-1, with TRBD1 matching 9 bases. Germline-derived CDR1 and CDR2 are LGHDT and YNNKEL (reference sequence). There are 14 residues in the CDR3. V dropped 0 bases and J dropped 9; count of bases not matched to a gene: 5. CDR3 in amino acids: CASSQEGGQGKAFF. The CDR3, as DNA: TGTGCCAGCAGCCAAGAAGGCGGACAGGGGAAAGCTTTCTTT.

This clone came up once. The rearrangement links TRBV6-1 to TRBJ2-3, with a tentative D call TRBD2 (5 bases). This CDR3 has 15 amino acids. In germline, CDR1 is MNHNS, CDR2 SASEGT. Trimming pared 2 bases from V and 5 bases from J, leaving 14 bases between. In DNA, the CDR3 is TGTGCCAGCAGTGAATCGAGGGTGGCCGGAGATACGCAGTATTTT. This codes for CASSESRVAGDTQYF.

The rearrangement uses TRBV5-6 and TRBJ2-2; a possible D gene is TRBD2 (6 bases). The CDR3 runs 15 residues. The germline gives CDR1 SGHDT, CDR2 YYEEEE. Trimming removed 2 bases from V and 7 bases from J, with 15 bases in between. The CDR3 here is CASSFLGGKDGELFF. CDR3 nucleotides: TGTGCCAGCAGCTTCCTGGGGGGTAAGGACGGGGAGCTGTTTTTT.

In this sample, this clone turned up a few times. The chain links TRBV11-2 to TRBJ1-6; TRBD1 might be the D (5 bases). V lost 8 bases and J 1 base, leaving 12 bases between the germline ends. Germline CDR1 reads SGHAT; CDR2 reads FQNNGV. The CDR3 length is 15 residues. Here the CDR3 DNA reads TGTGCCAGCCGCGTGGCAGGGTCCTATAATTCACCCCTCCACTTT. Amino acid sequence: CASRVAGSYNSPLHF.

CDR3 nucleotides: TGTGCCAGCAGTTACGGGACTAGCGGGAGTTTGGACGAGCAGTACTTC. This sequence encodes CASSYGTSGSLDEQYF. V is TRBV6-5 and J is TRBJ2-7, with 14 bases identical to TRBD2. The CDR3 consists of 16 residues. Per germline, CDR1 MNHEY and CDR2 SVGAGI. J lost 5 bases, V lost 2 bases, and 5 bases had no gene match.

The rearrangement joins TRBV27 to TRBJ2-1, with TRBD2 matching over 7 bases. The trim removed 6 bases at V and 4 bases at J, leaving 6 bases unmatched. Germline CDR1 reads MNHEY; CDR2 reads SMNVEV (reference sequence). The CDR3 has 14 amino acids. CDR3 in amino acids: CASRTGGGYNEQFF. CDR3 nucleotide sequence: TGTGCCAGCAGGACGGGGGGAGGTTACAATGAGCAGTTCTTC.

This rearrangement joins TRBV7-3 to TRBJ1-1; weak D call: TRBD1 (5 bases). The V end was cut by 5 bases, the J end by 1 base, with 14 bases between. CDR1 is SGHTA and CDR2 is FQGTGA in the germline V gene. The CDR3 runs 15 residues. The CDR3 spells CASSPTQTGNTEAFF. As DNA, the CDR3 is TGTGCCAGCAGCCCCACCCAAACAGGGAACACTGAAGCTTTCTTT.

The V call is TRBV5-1, the J call TRBJ2-5; TRBD2 matches 8 bases. Germline CDR1 SGHRS, CDR2 YFSETQ. Germline trimming cut 7 bases from V and 3 bases from J; bases unmatched to any gene: 5. The length of the CDR3 is 13 residues. CDR3 region: CASVELAEETQYF. The CDR3 DNA reads as TGCGCCAGCGTTGAACTAGCGGAAGAGACCCAGTACTTC. The full variable domain, with the rest looked up from reference TRBV5-1 and TRBJ2-5, is KAGVTQTPRYLIKTRGQQVTLSCSPISGHRSVSWYQQTPGQGLQFLFEYFSETQRNKGNFPGRFSGRQFSNSRSEMNVSTLELGDSALYLCASVELAEETQYFGPGTRLLVL.